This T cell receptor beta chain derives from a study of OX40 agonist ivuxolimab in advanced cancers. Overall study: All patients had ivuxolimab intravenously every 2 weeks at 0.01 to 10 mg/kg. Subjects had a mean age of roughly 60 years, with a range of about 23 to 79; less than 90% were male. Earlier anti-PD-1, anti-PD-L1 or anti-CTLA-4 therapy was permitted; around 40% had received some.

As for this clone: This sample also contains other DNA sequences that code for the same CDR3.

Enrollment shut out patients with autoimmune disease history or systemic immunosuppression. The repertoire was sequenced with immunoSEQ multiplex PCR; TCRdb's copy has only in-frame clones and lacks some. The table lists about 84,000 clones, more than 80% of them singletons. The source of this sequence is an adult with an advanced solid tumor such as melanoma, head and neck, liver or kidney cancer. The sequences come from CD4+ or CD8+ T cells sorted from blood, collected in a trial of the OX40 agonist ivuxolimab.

CDR3 in DNA: TGTGCCTGGAGTCCACAGGGGGCGTCCTACGAGCAGTACTTC. The encoded protein is CAWSPQGASYEQYF. This sequence joins TRBV30 and TRBJ2-7; 9 nucleotides agree with TRBD1. Germline assignment: CDR1 GTSNPN and CDR2 SVGIG (reference sequence). J lost 1 base, V lost 2 bases, and 3 bases had no gene match. The CDR3 loop spans 14 amino acids.